The 9 T cell receptor beta chains in this list originate from one sample, sequenced in a study of CD8+ T cells in alopecia areata (dated by TCRdb to 2016 to 2019). The library was prepared using the immunoSEQ multiplex PCR assay. To provide template for TCR sequencing, every sample had RNA extracted and reverse transcribed into cDNA. Imported from immuneACCESS, the table was reduced by TCRdb to in-frame sequences with V and J called. These copies leave out some clones; in studies compared against another copy, an unresolved V gene accounts for under half, and the cause of the remainder is not known. In this sample the table shows roughly 120,000 clones, 53% of which occur a single time. In total, the top ten clones hold 0.46% of the sample. This specimen's time point label, per the study, means: about four weeks on oral tofacitinib. Taken with the paper, the label for treatment or condition translates to: oral pan-JAK inhibitor, 5-10 mg twice daily.

Material: CD4+ T cells sorted from blood, obtained at week 4, from a patient treated with tofacitinib. These TCRs come from a human donor with alopecia areata.

This clone turned up a few times. The chain links TRBV5-1 to TRBJ2-7; the match to TRBD2 covers 9 bases. The V gene's germline CDR1 is SGHRS and CDR2 YFSETQ. The CDR3 loop spans 16 amino acids. Trimming removed 3 bases from V and 4 bases from J; junction bases left unmatched: 11. The CDR3 DNA reads as TGCGCCAGCAGCTCCGGACGGACTAGCGTCTCATACGAGCAGTACTTC. Translating gives CASSSGRTSVSYEQYF.

The chain joins TRBV29-1 to TRBJ2-7, with 10 bases lining up with TRBD1. V shed 6 bases and J 5 bases; nucleotides not matched to a gene: 7. Germline V lookup: CDR1 SQVTM, CDR2 ANQGSEA. The CDR3 runs to 13 residues. CDR3: CSVPGTGVNEQYF. The DNA of the CDR3 is TGCAGCGTCCCCGGGACAGGGGTTAACGAGCAGTACTTC.

This clone has just a few counts. The chain recombines TRBV9 with TRBJ2-5, with TRBD2 identical over 8 bases. There are 15 residues in the CDR3. J was trimmed by 5 bases and V by 0 bases; bases with no gene match: 6. CDR1 is SGDLS and CDR2 is YYNGEE in the germline V gene. The CDR3 loop is CASSVDSGKAETQYF. The CDR3 region has the DNA TGTGCCAGCAGCGTAGATAGCGGGAAGGCGGAGACCCAGTACTTC.

The CDR3 DNA reads TGTGCCAGCAGCCGCCTCGGGAATTCACCCCTCCACTTT. It translates to CASSRLGNSPLHF. The chain recombines TRBV7-2 with TRBJ1-6; D not resolved. CDR3 length equals 13 residues. With 5 bases removed from V and 7 bases from J, the gap between germline ends came to 9 bases. Germline V CDR1 and CDR2: SGHTA, FQGNSA.

This clone was seen just once. V and J are TRBV30 and TRBJ1-2; D gene ambiguous. In germline, CDR1 is GTSNPN, CDR2 SVGIG (reference sequence). Trimming stripped 2 bases from V and 5 bases from J, with 9 bases between. The CDR3 is 12 residues long. CDR3 in amino acids: CAWSLTRYGYTF. CDR3 in DNA: TGTGCCTGGAGTCTAACGCGGTATGGCTACACCTTC. Supplemented by reference TRBV30 and TRBJ1-2, the full variable domain reads SQTIHQWPATLVQPVGSPLSLECTVEGTSNPNLYWYRQAAGRGLQLLFYSVGIGQISSEVPQNLSASRPQDRQFILSSKKLLLSDSGFYLCAWSLTRYGYTFGSGTRLTVV.

V is TRBV6-6 and J is TRBJ1-2; perhaps TRBD1 as D (6 bases). Germline CDR1 is MNHNY and CDR2 is SVGAGI (reference sequence). V dropped 0 bases and J dropped 3 bases, with 8 bases sitting between them. The CDR3 contains 14 residues. The chain's CDR3 is CASSYSAGDYGYTF. CDR3 sequence (DNA): TGTGCCAGCAGTTACTCGGCAGGGGACTATGGCTACACCTTC.

A few counts support this clone. In DNA, the CDR3 is TGTGCCAGCAGCTTCCGGGGGGAGACCCAGTACTTC. This translates into CASSFRGETQYF. The rearrangement joins TRBV11-2 to TRBJ2-5; tentatively, D is TRBD2 (6 bases). The CDR3 contains 12 residues. The ends were cut back, 3 bases at V and 5 bases at J, with 7 bases in the middle. Germline V gives CDR1 SGHAT, CDR2 FQNNGV.

There are a few counts of this clone. This rearrangement joins TRBV2 to TRBJ1-1; D is unresolved. Per germline, CDR1 SNHLY and CDR2 FYNNEI. The CDR3 totals 12 residues. Trimming took off 3 bases at V and 5 bases at J, with 7 bases between the two ends. The CDR3, as DNA: TGTGCCAGCAGTGATGGTCTTACTGAAGCTTTCTTT. Amino acids: CASSDGLTEAFF.

The chain couples TRBV5-6 to TRBJ1-2; no firm D call. The CDR3 is 14 residues long. V lost 2 bases and J lost 5, with 13 bases in between. Germline CDR1 SGHDT, CDR2 YYEEEE. The DNA of the CDR3 is TGTGCCAGCAGCTTTGAAAGGGTGAGGTATGGCTACACCTTC. Protein sequence: CASSFERVRYGYTF.